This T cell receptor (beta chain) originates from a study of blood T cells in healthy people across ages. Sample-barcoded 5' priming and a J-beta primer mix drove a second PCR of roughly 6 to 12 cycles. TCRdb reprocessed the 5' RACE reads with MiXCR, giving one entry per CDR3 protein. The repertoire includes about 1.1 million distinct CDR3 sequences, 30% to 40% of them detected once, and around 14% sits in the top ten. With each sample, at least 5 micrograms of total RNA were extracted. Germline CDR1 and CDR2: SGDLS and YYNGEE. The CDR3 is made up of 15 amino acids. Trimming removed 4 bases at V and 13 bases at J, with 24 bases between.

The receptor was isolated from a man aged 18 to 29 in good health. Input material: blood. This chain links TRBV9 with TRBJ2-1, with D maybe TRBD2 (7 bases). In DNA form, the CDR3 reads TGTGCCAGCAGCCCCCGTAGGGGGGGACAAGAGACCCAGTTCTTC. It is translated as CASSPRRGGQETQFF.